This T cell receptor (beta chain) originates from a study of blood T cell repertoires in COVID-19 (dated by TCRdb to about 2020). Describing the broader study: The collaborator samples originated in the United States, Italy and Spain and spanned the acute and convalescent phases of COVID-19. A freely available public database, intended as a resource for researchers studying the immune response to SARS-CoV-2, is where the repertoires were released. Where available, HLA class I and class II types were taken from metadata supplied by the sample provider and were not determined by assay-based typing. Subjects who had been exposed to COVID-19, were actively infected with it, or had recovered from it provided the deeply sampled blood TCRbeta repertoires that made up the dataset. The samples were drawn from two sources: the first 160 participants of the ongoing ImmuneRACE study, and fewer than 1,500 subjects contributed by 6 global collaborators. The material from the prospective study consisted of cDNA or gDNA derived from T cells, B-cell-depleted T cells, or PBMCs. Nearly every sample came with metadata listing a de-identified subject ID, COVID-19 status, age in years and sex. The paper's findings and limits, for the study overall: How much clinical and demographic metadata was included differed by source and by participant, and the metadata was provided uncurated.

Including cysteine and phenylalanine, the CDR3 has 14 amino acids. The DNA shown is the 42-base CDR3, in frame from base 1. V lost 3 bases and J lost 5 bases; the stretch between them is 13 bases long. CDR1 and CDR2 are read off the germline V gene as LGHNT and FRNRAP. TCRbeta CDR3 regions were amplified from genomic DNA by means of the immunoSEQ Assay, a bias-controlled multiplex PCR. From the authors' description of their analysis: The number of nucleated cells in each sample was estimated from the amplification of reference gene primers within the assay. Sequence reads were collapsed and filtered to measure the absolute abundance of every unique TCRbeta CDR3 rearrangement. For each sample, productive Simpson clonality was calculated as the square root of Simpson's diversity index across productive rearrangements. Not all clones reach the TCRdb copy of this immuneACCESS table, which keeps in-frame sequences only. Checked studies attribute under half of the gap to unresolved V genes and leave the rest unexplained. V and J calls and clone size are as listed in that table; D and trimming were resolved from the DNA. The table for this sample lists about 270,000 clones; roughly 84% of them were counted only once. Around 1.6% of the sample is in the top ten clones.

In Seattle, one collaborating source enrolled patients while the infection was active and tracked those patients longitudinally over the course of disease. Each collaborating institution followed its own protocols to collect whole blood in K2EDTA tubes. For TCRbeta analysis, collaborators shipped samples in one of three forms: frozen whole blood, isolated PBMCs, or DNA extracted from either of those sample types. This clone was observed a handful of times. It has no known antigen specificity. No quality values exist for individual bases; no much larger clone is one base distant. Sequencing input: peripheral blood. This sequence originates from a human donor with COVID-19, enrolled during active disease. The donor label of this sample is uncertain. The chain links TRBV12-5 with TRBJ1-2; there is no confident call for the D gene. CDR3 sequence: CASGFGLGSYGYTF. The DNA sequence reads TGTGCTAGTGGTTTTGGGCTAGGGAGTTATGGCTACACCTTC.